Following are 2 T cell receptor beta chains from one sample sequenced in a study of CD8+CD57+ T cells in acquired aplastic anemia. Patients chosen for sequencing had shown CD8+CD57+ cell expansion by flow cytometry. TCR beta VDJ and CDR3 profiles were obtained from a genomic DNA template. TCRdb reprocessed the reads with MiXCR, giving one entry per CDR3 protein. The table lists roughly 250,000 distinct CDR3 sequences, roughly 82% of them singletons, with about 41% in the top ten. Sequenced input: sorted CD4+, CD8+, or CD8+CD57+ T cells (not recorded which) from PBMCs. These receptor sequences come from a human donor with aplastic anemia.

Remarks on this clonotype: Here the CDR3 omits its conserved ending phenylalanine or tryptophan, so a read error is the likely source. CDR3 DNA sequence: TGTGCCAGCAGCTCCACCGTCTACGAGCAGTACTCC. This encodes CASSSTVYEQYS. The chain joins TRBV7-2 to TRBJ2-7, with unresolved D. The CDR3 is 12 residues long. Per germline, CDR1 SGHTA and CDR2 FQGNSA. V was pared by 4 bases and J by 3 bases, with 7 bases between.

This CDR3 reads CASSDFEGANEQYF. CDR3 sequence (DNA): TGTGCCAGCAGTGACTTTGAGGGGGCCAACGAGCAGTACTTC. J is TRBJ2-7 and V is TRBV6-4, with 7 bases that match TRBD1. V shed 1 base, J shed 5 bases, and the junction held 5 bases outside the gene matches. Germline CDR1 MRHNA, CDR2 SNTAGT. The CDR3 covers 14 residues.